These T cell receptor beta chains were read from a single sample in a study of T-cell reconstitution after alpha-beta-depleted transplantation in children. TCRdb analysed the PCR reads with MiXCR anew, one entry per CDR3 protein. The sample has some 100,000 distinct CDR3 sequences, 20% to 30% seen once; the top ten hold around a fifth. The sample consisted of PBMCs, taken before TCRalphabeta/CD19-depleted stem cell transplant. The origin of the receptors is a boy between 2 and 10 years old with acute lymphoblastic leukemia, due to receive a stem cell transplant. Both conserved end residues are part of each CDR3. D genes are given only for firm matches. Some rows have no size entry. The others give once, few or many, or a class for an expanded clone.

d_call	j_call	clone_size	v_call	cdr3_nt	cdr3_aa
-	TRBJ2-1	-	TRBV20-1	TGCAGTGCTCTGCGGAGGGGATACAATGAGCAGTTCTTC	CSALRRGYNEQFF
-	TRBJ2-1	-	TRBV5-1	TGCGCCAGCAGCTACGGACCCTTCGGGGATGAGCAGTTCTTC	CASSYGPFGDEQFF
TRBD2	TRBJ2-1	few	TRBV27	TGTGCCATCTCCGGGACTAGCGGGAGCAATGAGCAGTTCTTC	CAISGTSGSNEQFF
-	TRBJ2-5	few	TRBV10-1	TGCGCCAGCAGTGGACTGGCCCAAGAGACCCAGTACTTC	CASSGLAQETQYF
TRBD1	TRBJ2-1	few	TRBV5-1	TGCGCCAGCAGCTTGGAGCCAGGGGGCAATGAGCAGTTCTTC	CASSLEPGGNEQFF
-	TRBJ2-7	-	TRBV2	TGTGCCAGCACAGGAGCCTACGAGCAGTACTTC	CASTGAYEQYF
-	TRBJ2-3	-	TRBV6-1	TGTGCCAGTAGCAAGTCAGGGTTTGTTAGCGGAGGTTCGGATACGCAGTATTTT	CASSKSGFVSGGSDTQYF
-	TRBJ2-3	-	TRBV2	TGTGCCAGTTCAGTGGTTTTTACAGATACGCAGTATTTT	CASSVVFTDTQYF
-	TRBJ2-6	few	TRBV6-2/TRBV6-3	TGTGCCAGCAGTGATTCTTTGGTTGGGGCCAACGTCCTGACTTTC	CASSDSLVGANVLTF
-	TRBJ2-7	few	TRBV5-1	TGCGCCAGCAGCTTGGTCCAGAACTACGAGCAGTACTTC	CASSLVQNYEQYF